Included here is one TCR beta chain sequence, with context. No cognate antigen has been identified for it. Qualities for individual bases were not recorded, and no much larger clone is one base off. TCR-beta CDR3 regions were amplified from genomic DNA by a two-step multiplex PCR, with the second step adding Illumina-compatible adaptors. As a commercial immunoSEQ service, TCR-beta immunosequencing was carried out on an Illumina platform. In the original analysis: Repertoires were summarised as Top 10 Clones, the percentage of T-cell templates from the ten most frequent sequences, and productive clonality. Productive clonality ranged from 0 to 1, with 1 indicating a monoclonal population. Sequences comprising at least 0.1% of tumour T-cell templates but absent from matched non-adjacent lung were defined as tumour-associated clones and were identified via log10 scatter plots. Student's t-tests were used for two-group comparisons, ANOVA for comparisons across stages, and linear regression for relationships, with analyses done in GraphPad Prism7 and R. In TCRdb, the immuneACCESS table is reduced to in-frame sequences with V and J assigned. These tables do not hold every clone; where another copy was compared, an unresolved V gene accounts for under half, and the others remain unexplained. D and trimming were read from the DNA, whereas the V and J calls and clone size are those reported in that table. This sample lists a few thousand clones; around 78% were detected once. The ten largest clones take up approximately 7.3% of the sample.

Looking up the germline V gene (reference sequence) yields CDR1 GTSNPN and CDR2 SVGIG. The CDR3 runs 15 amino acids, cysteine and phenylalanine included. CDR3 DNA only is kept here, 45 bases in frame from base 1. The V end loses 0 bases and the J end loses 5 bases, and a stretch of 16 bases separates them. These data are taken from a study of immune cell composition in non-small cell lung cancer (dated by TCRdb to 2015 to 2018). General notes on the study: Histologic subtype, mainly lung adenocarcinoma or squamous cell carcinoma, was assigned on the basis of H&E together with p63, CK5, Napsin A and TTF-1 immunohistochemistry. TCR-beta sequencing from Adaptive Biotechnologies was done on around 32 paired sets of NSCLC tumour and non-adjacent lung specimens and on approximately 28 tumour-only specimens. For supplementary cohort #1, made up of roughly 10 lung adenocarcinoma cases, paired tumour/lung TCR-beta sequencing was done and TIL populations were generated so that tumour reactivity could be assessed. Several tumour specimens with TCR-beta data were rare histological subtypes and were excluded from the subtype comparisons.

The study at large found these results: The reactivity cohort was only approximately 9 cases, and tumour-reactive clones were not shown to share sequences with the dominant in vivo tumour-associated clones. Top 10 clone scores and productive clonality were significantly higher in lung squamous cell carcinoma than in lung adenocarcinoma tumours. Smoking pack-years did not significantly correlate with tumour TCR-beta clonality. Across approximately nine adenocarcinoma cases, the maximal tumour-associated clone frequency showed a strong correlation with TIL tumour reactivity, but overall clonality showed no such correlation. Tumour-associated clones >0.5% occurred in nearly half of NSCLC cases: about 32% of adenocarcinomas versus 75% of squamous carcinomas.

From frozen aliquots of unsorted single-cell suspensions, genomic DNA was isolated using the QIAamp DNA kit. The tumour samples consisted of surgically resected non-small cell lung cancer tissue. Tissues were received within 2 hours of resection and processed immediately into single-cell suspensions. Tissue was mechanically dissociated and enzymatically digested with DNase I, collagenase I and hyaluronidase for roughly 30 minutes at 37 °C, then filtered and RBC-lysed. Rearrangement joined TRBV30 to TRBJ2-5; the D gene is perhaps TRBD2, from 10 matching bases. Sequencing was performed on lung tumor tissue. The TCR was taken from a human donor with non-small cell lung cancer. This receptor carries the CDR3 CAWSVLAGTGETQYF. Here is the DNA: TGTGCCTGGAGTGTACTAGCGGGGACAGGGGAGACCCAGTACTTC.